Sequencing of this T cell receptor (beta chain) was carried out in a study of post-analysis software for immune sequencing data. Notes on the study in general: Roughly five TRBV segments were significantly more frequent in patients than in controls. TRBV5-6, TRBV5-1 and TRBV20-1 were among these segments.

The TCR beta cDNA libraries carried unique molecular identifiers. TCRdb re-derived calls from the PCR reads in MiXCR, one entry per CDR3 protein. The sample records about 760,000 distinct CDR3 sequences, roughly 30% being singletons. The CDR3 is 14 amino acids. The germline gives CDR1 SGHTA, CDR2 FQGNSA. V lost 4 bases to trimming and J lost 5 bases, with 14 bases between them. This clonotype was picked up a small number of times. Its antigen is not identified. Sample: blood. The clonotype comes from a girl aged 5-17 years with multiple sclerosis. The V and J genes are TRBV7-2 and TRBJ2-5, with D maybe TRBD2 (6 bases). The CDR3 DNA follows: TGTGCCAGCAGCTCGGGGACTCTCCGGGAGACCCAGTACTTC. It specifies CASSSGTLRETQYF.